Following are 19 T cell receptor beta chains from one sample sequenced in a study of blood T cells in healthy people across ages. Through a sample-barcoded 5' primer and a J-beta primer mix, a second PCR was run for roughly 7 to 11 cycles. One entry per CDR3 protein, called by TCRdb with MiXCR from the 5' RACE reads. This sample carries 600,000 to 1,000,000 distinct CDR3 sequences, 20% to 30% of them seen once, and the ten largest clones take more than 3%. The sample also formed part of further work on T cells of mothers and their children.

Sequenced: blood. Receptors originate from a boy younger than 18 in good health.

This clonotype was counted at least ten times. V and J are TRBV28 and TRBJ2-5; 9 bases match TRBD1. With 6 bases clipped from V and 5 bases from J, the junction kept 7 bases outside the gene matches. CDR3 length equals 14 residues. Germline V lookup: CDR1 MDHEN, CDR2 SYDVKM. The chain's CDR3 is CASRQQGAGETQYF. The CDR3 DNA follows: TGTGCCAGCAGGCAACAGGGGGCGGGGGAGACCCAGTACTTC.

The chain employs TRBV27 and TRBJ2-1; 9 positions agree with TRBD2. Germline V gene lookup returns CDR1 MNHEY and CDR2 SMNVEV (reference sequence). This CDR3 has 18 residues. Trimming at V came to 5 bases and at J to 2 bases, leaving 13 bases not matched to a gene. The CDR3 reads CASSPASPGLAAYNEQFF. CDR3 in DNA: TGTGCCAGCAGTCCCGCCTCCCCGGGACTAGCAGCCTACAATGAGCAGTTCTTC.

The chain has TRBV4-3 and TRBJ2-1; 9 nucleotides align to TRBD2. Germline CDR1 reads LGHNA; CDR2 reads YSLEER. V lost 0 bases, J lost 4 bases, and 7 bases stayed unmatched. There are 17 residues in the CDR3. The CDR3 nucleotides are TGCGCCAGCAGCCAAGATAGGGCGGGAGGGGTGTACAATGAGCAGTTCTTC. Its protein is CASSQDRAGGVYNEQFF.

This clonotype came up a few times. The chain carries TRBV11-1 and TRBJ2-7, with D possibly being TRBD2 (6 bases). Germline V gene lookup returns CDR1 SGHAT and CDR2 FQDESV (reference sequence). V lost 4 bases, J lost 3 bases, and 19 bases lay in between. The length of the CDR3 is 16 residues. As DNA, the CDR3 is TGTGCCAGCAGCTCCACTTTTAGCGGAGTCGTCTACGAGCAGTACTTC. Amino acids: CASSSTFSGVVYEQYF.

The table lists this clonotype with a few counts. The chain joins TRBV12-3 or TRBV12-4 to TRBJ1-2, with 7 bases fitting TRBD1. The CDR3 length is 14 residues. With 5 bases clipped from V and 8 bases from J, the junction kept 11 bases outside the gene matches. As DNA, the CDR3 is TGTGCCAGCAGTCCCCAGGGGGTGGGGGGGGGCTACACCTTC. Translation gives CASSPQGVGGGYTF.

This clonotype was observed a handful of times. V usage is TRBV6-2 or TRBV6-3 and J usage is TRBJ2-7, with 7 bases identical to TRBD1. The CDR3 contains 12 residues. The germline gives CDR1 MNHEY, CDR2 SVGEGT. The CDR3 region is CAGGDLSYEQYF. CDR3 coding DNA: TGTGCAGGGGGCGACTTGTCCTACGAGCAGTACTTC.

In its sample, this clonotype was seen a few times. V usage is TRBV29-1 and J usage is TRBJ2-5; D may be TRBD1 or TRBD2 (5 bases each). The J call is uncertain, as TRBJ2-1 better fits the DNA end. Germline CDR1 and CDR2: SQVTM and ANQGSEA. The CDR3 consists of 10 residues. The CDR3 DNA reads TGCAGCGTAGGGACCGGTGAGCAGTTCTTC. Protein product: CSVGTGEQFF.

This clonotype was seen more than once but under ten times. This chain joins TRBV6-2 or TRBV6-3 and TRBJ2-3; D may be TRBD1 (5 bases). Germline V CDR1 and CDR2: MNHEY, SVGEGT. This CDR3 has 14 amino acids. V lost 3 bases and J 5 bases, leaving 12 bases between the germline ends. The DNA for the CDR3 is TGTGCCAGCAGTTATATACAGGCGGAAGATACGCAGTATTTT. Protein product: CASSYIQAEDTQYF.

This clonotype was detected a few times. The chain uses TRBV7-6 and TRBJ1-2, with 10 bases that match TRBD1. CDR3 size: 14 residues. The J segment lost 4 bases and the V segment lost 5 bases, leaving 4 bases of the junction unmatched. The germline V gene encodes CDR1 SGHVS and CDR2 FNYEAQ. This chain's CDR3 is CASSPDRGTYGYTF. The CDR3 DNA sequence: TGTGCCAGCAGCCCGGACAGGGGGACCTATGGCTACACCTTC.

This clonotype was picked up a small number of times. The chain has TRBV5-1 and TRBJ2-5; 8 nucleotides agree with TRBD2. Germline CDR1 is SGHRS and CDR2 is YFSETQ. V was clipped by 7 bases and J by 3 bases; unmatched bases: 14. CDR3 size: 16 residues. The CDR3 region has the DNA TGCGCCAGCTTCGTCATGGCGGGAGGATATAAAGAGACCCAGTACTTC. It encodes CASFVMAGGYKETQYF.

The rearrangement uses TRBV20-1 and TRBJ1-4, with D perhaps TRBD1 (5 bases). V lost 6 bases and J lost 7, with 18 bases in between. This CDR3 has 14 residues. Germline V gene data show CDR1 as DFQATT and CDR2 as SNEGSKA (reference sequence). The CDR3 DNA sequence: TGCAGTGCGGATCGCGGGGGGGTCGGTGAAAAACTGTTTTTT. Translation gives CSADRGGVGEKLFF.

The CDR3 coding sequence is TGCAGCTCCTTGACAGGGGGCGAAGAGACCCAGTACTTC. Its protein is CSSLTGGEETQYF. J is TRBJ2-5 and V is TRBV29-1, with TRBD1 matching over 10 bases. The V and J ends lost 8 bases and 3 bases, in that order; junction bases with no gene match: 6. CDR3 length: 13 amino acids. The germline CDR1 and CDR2 sequences are SQVTM and ANQGSEA.

This clonotype was seen a handful of times. The chain carries TRBV3-1 and TRBJ1-1; D is possibly TRBD1 (6 bases). There are 14 residues in the CDR3. Trimming removed 4 bases from V and 2 bases from J, with 11 bases in between. The germline CDR1 and CDR2 sequences are LGHDT and YNNKEL (reference sequence). CDR3 loop: CASSPSDRNTEAFF. CDR3 sequence (DNA): TGTGCCAGCAGCCCCTCGGACAGAAACACTGAAGCTTTCTTT.

This clonotype was observed at least ten times. The chain uses TRBV9 and TRBJ2-3; 9 bases fit TRBD2. Germline V gene data show CDR1 as SGDLS and CDR2 as YYNGEE. The CDR3 is 15 amino acids. V lost 3 bases, J lost 0 bases, and 2 bases stayed unmatched. The CDR3 here is CASSATSGSTDTQYF. In DNA, the CDR3 is TGTGCCAGCAGCGCGACTAGCGGAAGCACAGATACGCAGTATTTT.

The chain carries TRBV9 and TRBJ2-5; D remains ambiguous. With the DNA end fitting TRBJ2-7 better, the J assignment may be wrong. The CDR3 is 14 residues long. The germline V gene has CDR1 SGDLS and CDR2 YYNGEE. CDR3 in amino acids: CASSVDVGSYEQYF. DNA for the CDR3: TGTGCCAGCAGCGTAGACGTGGGGTCCTACGAGCAGTACTTC.

The V and J genes are TRBV5-1 and TRBJ2-2, with 10 bases that match TRBD2. Trimming cost V 5 bases and J 4 bases; bases outside gene matches: 8. There are 16 residues in the CDR3. Germline CDR1 and CDR2: SGHRS and YFSETQ. For the CDR3, the DNA is TGCGCCAGCAGGCAACTAGCGGGACCCCCCACCGGGGAGCTGTTTTTT. Translating it yields CASRQLAGPPTGELFF. The full variable domain, rest sourced from reference TRBV5-1 and TRBJ2-2, is KAGVTQTPRYLIKTRGQQVTLSCSPISGHRSVSWYQQTPGQGLQFLFEYFSETQRNKGNFPGRFSGRQFSNSRSEMNVSTLELGDSALYLCASRQLAGPPTGELFFGEGSRLTVL.

In this sample, this clonotype turned up a few times. This chain uses TRBV6-2 or TRBV6-3 with TRBJ2-1, with 8 bases lining up with TRBD1. The DNA end is a closer match to TRBJ2-7, so the J assignment may be wrong. The CDR3 has 15 amino acids. Germline-derived CDR1 and CDR2 are MNHEY and SVGEGT. The CDR3 region is CASSSPGQVVYEQYF. The CDR3 DNA reads as TGTGCCAGCAGTTCGCCGGGACAGGTAGTCTACGAGCAGTACTTC.

This clonotype has more than one count but fewer than ten. The chain couples TRBV9 to TRBJ2-7; 8 bases fit TRBD2. This CDR3 region has 16 residues. Germline values: CDR1 SGDLS, CDR2 YYNGEE. Trimming took 0 bases from V and 1 from J; bases not matched to a gene: 6. The CDR3 region is CASSVDSGTSSYEQYF. In nucleotides, the CDR3 is TGTGCCAGCAGCGTAGATAGCGGGACCTCATCCTACGAGCAGTACTTC.

This clonotype was observed a handful of times. The junction departs from the called germline gene at one end, perhaps through a read error. The V and J genes are TRBV5-1 and TRBJ1-1, with D unresolved. This CDR3 is built from 14 residues. CDR1 and CDR2 from the germline V gene are SGHRS and YFSETQ. The CDR3 sequence: CASSLERLNTEAFF. CDR3 nucleotide sequence: TGCGCCAGCAGCTTGGAACGTTTGAACACTGAAGCCTTCTTT. Filled out from reference TRBV5-1 and TRBJ1-1, the complete variable domain reads KAGVTQTPRYLIKTRGQQVTLSCSPISGHRSVSWYQQTPGQGLQFLFEYFSETQRNKGNFPGRFSGRQFSNSRSEMNVSTLELGDSALYLCASSLERLNTEAFFGQGTRLTVV.